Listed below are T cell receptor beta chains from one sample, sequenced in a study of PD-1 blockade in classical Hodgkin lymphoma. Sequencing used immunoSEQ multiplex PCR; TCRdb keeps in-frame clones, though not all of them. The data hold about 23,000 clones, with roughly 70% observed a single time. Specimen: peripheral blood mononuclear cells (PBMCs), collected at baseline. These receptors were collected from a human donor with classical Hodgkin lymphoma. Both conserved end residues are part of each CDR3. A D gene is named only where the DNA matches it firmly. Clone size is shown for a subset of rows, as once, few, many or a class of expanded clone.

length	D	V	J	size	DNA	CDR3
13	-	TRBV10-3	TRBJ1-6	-	TGTGCCATCAACAAAGGACCAAATTCACCCCTCCACTTT	CAINKGPNSPLHF
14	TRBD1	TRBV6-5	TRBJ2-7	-	TGTGCCAGCAAGATTGCGACAGGGGGGTACGAGCAGTACTTC	CASKIATGGYEQYF
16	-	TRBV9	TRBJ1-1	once	TGTGCCAGCAGCCCCAACCAGGGTGGCCAGGGCACTGAAGCTTTCTTT	CASSPNQGGQGTEAFF
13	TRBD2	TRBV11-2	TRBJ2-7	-	TGTGCCAGCAGCAGGGGACTAAACTACGAGCAGTACTTC	CASSRGLNYEQYF
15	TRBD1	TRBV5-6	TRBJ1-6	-	TGTGCCAGCAGCTTGAGGGACAGGGGTAATTCACCCCTCCACTTT	CASSLRDRGNSPLHF
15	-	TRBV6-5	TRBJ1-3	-	TGTGCCAGCAGTCACGGGACCGACTCTGGAAACACCATATATTTT	CASSHGTDSGNTIYF
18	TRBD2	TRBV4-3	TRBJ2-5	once	TGCGCCAGCAGCCAAGTTCTTAGCGGGGTCCCTTCCCAAGAGACCCAGTACTTC	CASSQVLSGVPSQETQYF
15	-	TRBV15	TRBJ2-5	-	TGTGCCACCAGCAGAGACGGTCTGTACCAAGAGACCCAGTACTTC	CATSRDGLYQETQYF
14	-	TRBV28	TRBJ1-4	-	TGTGCCAGCAGTTTATACTCTCGGGGTGAAAAACTGTTTTTT	CASSLYSRGEKLFF
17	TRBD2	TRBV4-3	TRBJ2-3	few	TGCGCCAGCAGCCAGCCCACTGGACTAGCGGGGGAGGATACGCAGTATTTT	CASSQPTGLAGEDTQYF
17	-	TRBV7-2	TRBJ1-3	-	TGTGCCAGCAGCTTCCAGGTTTGGGGGAGTTCTGGAAACACCATATATTTT	CASSFQVWGSSGNTIYF
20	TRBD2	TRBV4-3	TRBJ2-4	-	TGCGCCAGCAGCCAAGAGGCCGGGACTAGCGGCCAACTAGCCAAAAACATTCAGTACTTC	CASSQEAGTSGQLAKNIQYF
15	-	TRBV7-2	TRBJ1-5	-	TGTGCCAGCAGTGATAGCAATTGGGGCAATCAGCCCCAGCATTTT	CASSDSNWGNQPQHF
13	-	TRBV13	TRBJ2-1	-	TGTGCCAGCAGTCCATCGGGACTCGATGAGCAGTTCTTC	CASSPSGLDEQFF
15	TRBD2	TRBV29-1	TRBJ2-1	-	TGCAGCGTTGAACCCCTAGCGGGAACGGGGAATGAGCAGTTCTTC	CSVEPLAGTGNEQFF
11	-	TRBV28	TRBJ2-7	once	TGTGCCAGCAGTCTAATCTACGAGCAGTACTTC	CASSLIYEQYF
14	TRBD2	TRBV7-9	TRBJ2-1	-	TGTGCCAGCGCACCGGGACTAGCGTCCCATGAGCAGTTCTTC	CASAPGLASHEQFF
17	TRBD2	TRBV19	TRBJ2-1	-	TGTGCCAGTAGTGTTCTTGGGGGACTAGCGTTAGGCAATGAGCAGTTCTTC	CASSVLGGLALGNEQFF
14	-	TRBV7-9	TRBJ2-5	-	TGTGCCAGCAGCTTATTCCTAACCCAAGAGACCCAGTACTTC	CASSLFLTQETQYF
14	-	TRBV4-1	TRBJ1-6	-	TGCGCCAGCAGCCTCAGGGGCGATAATTCACCCCTCCACTTT	CASSLRGDNSPLHF
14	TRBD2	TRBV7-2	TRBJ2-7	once	TGTGCCAGCAGCTTCACTAGCGGTCGCTACGAGCAGTACTTC	CASSFTSGRYEQYF
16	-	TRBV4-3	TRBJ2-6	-	TGCGCCAGCAGCCCCGACGGGGCCTCTGGGGCCAACGTCCTGACTTTC	CASSPDGASGANVLTF
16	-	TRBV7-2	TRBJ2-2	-	TGTGCCAGCAGCTTAGCAGGGCGACCGTACACCGGGGAGCTGTTTTTT	CASSLAGRPYTGELFF
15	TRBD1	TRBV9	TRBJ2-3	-	TGTGCCAGCAGCGTAGAAGGACAGGTTACAGATACGCAGTATTTT	CASSVEGQVTDTQYF
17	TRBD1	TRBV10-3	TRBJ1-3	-	TGTGCCATCAGTGTTGGGGACAGGGGGCAATCTGGAAACACCATATATTTT	CAISVGDRGQSGNTIYF
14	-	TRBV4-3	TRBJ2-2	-	TGCGCCAGCAGCTGGGACTCCAACACCGGGGAGCTGTTTTTT	CASSWDSNTGELFF
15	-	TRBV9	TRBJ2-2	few	TGTGCCAGCAGCCCCCCCCCGGAGAACACCGGGGAGCTGTTTTTT	CASSPPPENTGELFF
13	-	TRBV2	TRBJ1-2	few	TGTGCCAGCAGTGAGATCCAGGTCAGTGGCTACACCTTC	CASSEIQVSGYTF